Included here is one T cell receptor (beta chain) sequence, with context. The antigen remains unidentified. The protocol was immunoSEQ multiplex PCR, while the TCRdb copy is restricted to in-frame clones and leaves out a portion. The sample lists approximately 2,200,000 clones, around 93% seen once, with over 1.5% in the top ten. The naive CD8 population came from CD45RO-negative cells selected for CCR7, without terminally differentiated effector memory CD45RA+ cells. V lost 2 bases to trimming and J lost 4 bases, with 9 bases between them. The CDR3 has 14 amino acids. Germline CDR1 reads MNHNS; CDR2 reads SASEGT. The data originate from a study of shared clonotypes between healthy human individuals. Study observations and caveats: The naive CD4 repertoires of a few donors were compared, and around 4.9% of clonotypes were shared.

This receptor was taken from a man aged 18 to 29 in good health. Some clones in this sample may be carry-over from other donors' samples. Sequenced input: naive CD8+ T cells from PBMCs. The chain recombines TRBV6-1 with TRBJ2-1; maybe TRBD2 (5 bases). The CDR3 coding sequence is TGTGCCAGCAGTGAACTAGCCACGTACAATGAGCAGTTCTTC. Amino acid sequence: CASSELATYNEQFF.